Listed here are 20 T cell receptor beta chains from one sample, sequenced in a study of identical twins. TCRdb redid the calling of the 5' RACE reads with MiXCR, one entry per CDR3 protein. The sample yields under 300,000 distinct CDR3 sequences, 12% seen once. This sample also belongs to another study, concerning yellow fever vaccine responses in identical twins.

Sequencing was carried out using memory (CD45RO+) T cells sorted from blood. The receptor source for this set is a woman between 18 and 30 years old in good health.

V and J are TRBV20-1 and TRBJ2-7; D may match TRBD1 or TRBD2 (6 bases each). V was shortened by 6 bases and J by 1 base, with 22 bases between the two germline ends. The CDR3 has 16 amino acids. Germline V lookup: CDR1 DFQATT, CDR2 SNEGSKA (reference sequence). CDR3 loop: CSAGGSEGKTSYEQYF. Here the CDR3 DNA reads TGCAGTGCGGGGGGCTCCGAGGGAAAAACGTCCTACGAGCAGTACTTC.

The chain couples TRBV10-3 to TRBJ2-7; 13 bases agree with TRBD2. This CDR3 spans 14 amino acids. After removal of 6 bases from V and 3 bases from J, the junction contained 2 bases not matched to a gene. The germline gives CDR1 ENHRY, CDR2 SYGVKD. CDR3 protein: CAIRTSGRVYEQYF. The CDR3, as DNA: TGTGCCATCAGAACTAGCGGGAGGGTCTACGAGCAGTACTTC.

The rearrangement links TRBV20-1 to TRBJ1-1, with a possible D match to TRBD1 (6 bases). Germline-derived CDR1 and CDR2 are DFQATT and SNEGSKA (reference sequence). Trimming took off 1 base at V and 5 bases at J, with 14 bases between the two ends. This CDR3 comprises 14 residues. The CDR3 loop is CSARVIQGWTEAFF. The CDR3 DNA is TGCAGTGCTAGAGTTATACAGGGATGGACTGAAGCTTTCTTT.

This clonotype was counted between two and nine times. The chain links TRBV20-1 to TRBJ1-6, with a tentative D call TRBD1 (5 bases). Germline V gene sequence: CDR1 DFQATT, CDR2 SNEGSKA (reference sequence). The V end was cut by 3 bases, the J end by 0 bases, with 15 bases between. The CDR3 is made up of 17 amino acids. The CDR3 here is CSARIRGRSSYNSPLHF. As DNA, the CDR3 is TGCAGTGCTAGGATAAGGGGCCGAAGCTCCTATAATTCACCCCTCCACTTT.

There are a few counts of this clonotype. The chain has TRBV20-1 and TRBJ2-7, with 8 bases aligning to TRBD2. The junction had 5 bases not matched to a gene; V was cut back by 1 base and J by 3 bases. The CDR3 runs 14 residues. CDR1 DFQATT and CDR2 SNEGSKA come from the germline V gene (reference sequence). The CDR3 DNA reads TGCAGTGCTAGAGGGGAGCGGGAGCTCTACGAGCAGTACTTC. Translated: CSARGERELYEQYF.

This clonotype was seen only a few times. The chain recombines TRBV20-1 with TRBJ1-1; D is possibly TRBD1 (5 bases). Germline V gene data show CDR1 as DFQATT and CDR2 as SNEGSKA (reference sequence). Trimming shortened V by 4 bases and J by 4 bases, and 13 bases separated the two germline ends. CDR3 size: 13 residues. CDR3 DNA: TGCAGTGCTATTCGGGACGTTGTCACTGAAGCTTTCTTT. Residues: CSAIRDVVTEAFF.

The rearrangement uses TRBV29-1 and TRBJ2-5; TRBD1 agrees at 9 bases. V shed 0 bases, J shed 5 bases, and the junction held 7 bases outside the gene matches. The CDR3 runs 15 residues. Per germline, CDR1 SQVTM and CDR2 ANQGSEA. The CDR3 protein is CSVEEGGTGWETQYF. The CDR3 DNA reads TGCAGCGTTGAAGAAGGAGGGACAGGGTGGGAGACCCAGTACTTC. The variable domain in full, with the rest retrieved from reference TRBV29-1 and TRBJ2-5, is SAVISQKPSRDICQRGTSLTIQCQVDSQVTMMFWYRQQPGQSLTLIATANQGSEATYESGFVIDKFPISRPNLTFSTLTVSNMSPEDSSIYLCSVEEGGTGWETQYFGPGTRLLVL.

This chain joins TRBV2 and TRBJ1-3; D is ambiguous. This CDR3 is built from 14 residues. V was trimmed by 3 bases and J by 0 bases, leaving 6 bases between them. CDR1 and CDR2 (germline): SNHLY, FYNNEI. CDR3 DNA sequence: TGTGCCAGCAGTGAGGCGGACTCTGGAAACACCATATATTTT. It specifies CASSEADSGNTIYF.

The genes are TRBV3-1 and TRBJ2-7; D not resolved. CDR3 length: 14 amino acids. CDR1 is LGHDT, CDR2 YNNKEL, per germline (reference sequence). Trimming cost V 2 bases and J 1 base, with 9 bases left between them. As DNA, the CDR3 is TGTGCCAGCAGCCAATCGACCCAGTCCTACGAGCAGTACTTC. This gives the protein CASSQSTQSYEQYF.

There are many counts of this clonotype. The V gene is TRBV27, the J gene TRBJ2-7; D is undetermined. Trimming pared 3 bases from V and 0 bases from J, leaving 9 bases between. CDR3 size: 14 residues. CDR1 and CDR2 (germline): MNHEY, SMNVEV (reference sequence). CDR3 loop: CASSLQKSSYEQYF. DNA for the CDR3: TGTGCCAGCAGTTTGCAGAAGAGCTCCTACGAGCAGTACTTC.

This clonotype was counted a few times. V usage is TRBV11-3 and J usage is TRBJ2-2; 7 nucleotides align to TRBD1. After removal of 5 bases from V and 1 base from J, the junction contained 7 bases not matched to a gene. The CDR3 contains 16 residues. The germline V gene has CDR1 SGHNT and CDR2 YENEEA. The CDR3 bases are TGTGCCAGCAGCCCTAGGGGGCGGAAGAACACCGGGGAGCTGTTTTTT. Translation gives CASSPRGRKNTGELFF.

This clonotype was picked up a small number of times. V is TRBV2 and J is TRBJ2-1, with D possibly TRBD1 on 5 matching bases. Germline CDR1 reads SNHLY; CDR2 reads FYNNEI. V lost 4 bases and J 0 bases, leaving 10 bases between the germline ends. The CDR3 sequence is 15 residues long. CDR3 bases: TGTGCCAGCAGTGGCGACAGTGGCTCCTACAATGAGCAGTTCTTC. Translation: CASSGDSGSYNEQFF.

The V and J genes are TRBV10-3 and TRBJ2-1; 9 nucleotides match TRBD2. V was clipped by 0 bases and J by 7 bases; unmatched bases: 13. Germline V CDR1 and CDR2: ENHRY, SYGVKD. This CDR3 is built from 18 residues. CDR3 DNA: TGTGCCATCAGTGAGTCCGGTAGCGGGGGAAAAAGCTCTAATGAGCAGTTCTTC. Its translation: CAISESGSGGKSSNEQFF.

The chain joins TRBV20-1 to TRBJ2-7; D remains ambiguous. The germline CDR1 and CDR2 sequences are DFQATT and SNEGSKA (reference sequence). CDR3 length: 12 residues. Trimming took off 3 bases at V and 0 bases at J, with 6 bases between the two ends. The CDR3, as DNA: TGCAGTGCTAGGGCTAGCTCCTACGAGCAGTACTTC. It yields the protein CSARASSYEQYF.

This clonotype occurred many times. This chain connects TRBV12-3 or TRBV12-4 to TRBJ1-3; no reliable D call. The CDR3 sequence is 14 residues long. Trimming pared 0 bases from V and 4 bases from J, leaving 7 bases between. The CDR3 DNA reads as TGTGCCAGCAGTTTAGCCAGGAGAGGAAACACCATATATTTT. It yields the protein CASSLARRGNTIYF.

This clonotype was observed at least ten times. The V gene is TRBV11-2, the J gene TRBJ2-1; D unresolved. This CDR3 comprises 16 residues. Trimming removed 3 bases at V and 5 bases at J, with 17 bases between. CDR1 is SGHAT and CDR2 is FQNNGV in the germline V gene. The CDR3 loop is CASSFPVGGFDNEQFF. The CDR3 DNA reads TGTGCCAGCAGCTTCCCGGTAGGTGGTTTCGACAATGAGCAGTTCTTC.

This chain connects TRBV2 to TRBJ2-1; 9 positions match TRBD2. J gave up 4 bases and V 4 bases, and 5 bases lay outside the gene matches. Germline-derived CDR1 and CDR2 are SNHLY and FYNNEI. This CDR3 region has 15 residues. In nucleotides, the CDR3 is TGTGCCAGCAGTGCAGCGGGGGGAGATTACAATGAGCAGTTCTTC. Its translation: CASSAAGGDYNEQFF. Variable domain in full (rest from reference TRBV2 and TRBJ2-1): EPEVTQTPSHQVTQMGQEVILRCVPISNHLYFYWYRQILGQKVEFLVSFYNNEISEKSEIFDDQFSVERPDGSNFTLKIRSTKLEDSAMYFCASSAAGGDYNEQFFGPGTRLTVL.

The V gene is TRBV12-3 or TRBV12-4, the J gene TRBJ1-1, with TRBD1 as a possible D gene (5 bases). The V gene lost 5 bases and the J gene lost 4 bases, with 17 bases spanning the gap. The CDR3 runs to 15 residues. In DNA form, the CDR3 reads TGTGCCAGCAGTACCCGAATGTTGGGGGGCACTGAAGCTTTCTTT. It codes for CASSTRMLGGTEAFF.

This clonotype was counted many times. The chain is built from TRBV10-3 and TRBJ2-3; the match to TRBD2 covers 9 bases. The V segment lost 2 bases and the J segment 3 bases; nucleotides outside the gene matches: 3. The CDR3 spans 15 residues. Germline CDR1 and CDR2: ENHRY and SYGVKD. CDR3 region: CAISEGGGATDTQYF. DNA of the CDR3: TGTGCCATCAGTGAGGGCGGGGGGGCGACAGATACGCAGTATTTT.

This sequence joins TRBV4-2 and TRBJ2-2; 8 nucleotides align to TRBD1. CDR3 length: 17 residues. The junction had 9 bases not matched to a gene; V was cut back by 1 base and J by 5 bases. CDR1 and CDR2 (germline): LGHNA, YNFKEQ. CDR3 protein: CASSQAMQDRVTGELFF. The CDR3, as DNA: TGTGCCAGCAGCCAAGCGATGCAGGACAGGGTGACCGGGGAGCTGTTTTTT.